This passage covers 25 T cell receptor beta chains from one sample sequenced in a study of blood T cell repertoires in COVID-19. Clones were sequenced by immunoSEQ multiplex PCR, and TCRdb holds only the in-frame ones, with some missing. The sample lists 40,000 to 60,000 clones, approximately 85% occurring once. The sequenced sample consisted of peripheral blood. The receptors come from a human donor in a cohort sampled during active COVID-19.

About this clone itself: Compared with germline, one end of the junction differs, possibly owing to a read error. The sample has other DNA sequences that encode this CDR3 too. The chain combines TRBV5-8 with TRBJ1-2; D not certain. CDR3 size: 10 residues. Germline V gives CDR1 SGHTS, CDR2 YDEGEE. The CDR3, as DNA: TGTGCCAGTAGCTTGGTGAGGTACACCTTC. Translating gives CASSLVRYTF.

This clone was observed once. The chain is built from TRBV6-2 or TRBV6-3 and TRBJ2-3, with 8 bases matching TRBD1. Losses at the gene ends were 0 bases for V and 0 bases for J; bases not matched to a gene: 8. The germline V gene has CDR1 MNHEY and CDR2 SVGEGT. The CDR3 totals 18 residues. DNA of the CDR3: TGTGCCAGCAGTTACTCGGTCAGGGGGCTTTATAGCACAGATACGCAGTATTTT. It codes for CASSYSVRGLYSTDTQYF.

The rearrangement links TRBV4-1 to TRBJ2-3, with TRBD2 identical over 12 bases. The CDR3 extends over 19 amino acids. V shed 0 bases, J shed 6 bases, and the junction held 13 bases outside the gene matches. The germline V gene encodes CDR1 MGHRA and CDR2 YSYEKL. The CDR3 sequence is CASSQDLPTSGRALDTQYF. The CDR3 region has the DNA TGCGCCAGCAGCCAAGACCTCCCGACTAGCGGGAGAGCACTCGATACGCAGTATTTT.

The genes are TRBV2 and TRBJ2-7, with a possible D match to TRBD1 (6 bases). This CDR3 spans 14 amino acids. Germline lookup yields CDR1 SNHLY and CDR2 FYNNEI. V dropped 5 bases and J dropped 6 bases, with 17 bases sitting between them. CDR3 protein: CASSQQGLGGEQYF. The CDR3 coding sequence is TGTGCCAGCAGTCAACAGGGCCTAGGAGGCGAGCAGTACTTC.

The V and J genes are TRBV5-1 and TRBJ2-6, with 7 bases aligning to TRBD1. Germline V gene sequence: CDR1 SGHRS, CDR2 YFSETQ. The V gene end was trimmed by 4 bases and the J gene end by 1 base; junction bases not matched to a gene: 8. This CDR3 spans 17 amino acids. The CDR3 bases are TGCGCCAGCAGCCCCCTGACAGGGACATCTGGGGCCAACGTCCTGACTTTC. It encodes CASSPLTGTSGANVLTF.

This clone was counted a single time. The chain is built from TRBV3-1 (or the pseudogene TRBV3-2) and TRBJ2-5; 11 bases align to TRBD2. Trimming took 3 bases from V and 7 from J; bases not matched to a gene: 7. Germline-derived CDR1 and CDR2 are LGHDT and YNNKEL (reference sequence). This CDR3 has 15 residues. In DNA, the CDR3 is TGTGCCAGCAGCCAGGATAGCGGGAGGGGGGGGACCCAGTACTTC. Amino acid sequence: CASSQDSGRGGTQYF.

The chain is built from TRBV27 and TRBJ1-2, with 7 bases matching TRBD1. The CDR3 consists of 15 residues. Germline V CDR1 and CDR2: MNHEY, SMNVEV (reference sequence). J lost 4 bases, V lost 0 bases, and 5 bases had no gene match. CDR3 sequence (DNA): TGTGCCAGCAGTTTATCCCCGACAGGGAGCTATGGCTACACCTTC. It codes for CASSLSPTGSYGYTF.

The J gene is TRBJ1-2, the V gene TRBV6-1; 7 bases are shared with TRBD1. Germline loops: CDR1 MNHNS, CDR2 SASEGT. Trimming cost V 3 bases and J 5 bases; bases outside gene matches: 3. This CDR3 contains 13 residues. The CDR3 is CASSEGQRYGYTF. CDR3 coding DNA: TGTGCCAGCAGTGAGGGACAGAGATATGGCTACACCTTC.

The CDR3, as DNA: TGTGCCAGCAGCCAGGGCCTGAACACTGAAGCTTTCTTT. This translates into CASSQGLNTEAFF. This chain joins TRBV25-1 and TRBJ1-1, with D perhaps matching TRBD1 (5 bases). The CDR3 runs 13 residues. The V end was cut by 6 bases, the J end by 0 bases, with 8 bases between. Germline assignment: CDR1 MGHDK and CDR2 SYGVNS.

V is TRBV24-1 and J is TRBJ2-7; 7 bases align to TRBD2. Trimming removed 7 bases from V and 5 bases from J; junction bases left unmatched: 19. The CDR3 length is 17 residues. Germline values: CDR1 KGHDR, CDR2 SFDVKD. The CDR3 nucleotides are TGTGCCACCAGGGGCCCCCGCCACGGCGGGGGTCCCGACGAGCAGTACTTC. Translated, it gives CATRGPRHGGGPDEQYF.

The chain uses TRBV19 and TRBJ1-2, with TRBD1 as a possible D gene (6 bases). CDR1 and CDR2 from the germline V gene are LNHDA and SQIVND (reference sequence). Between the trimmed V and J ends, which lost 6 bases and 1 base, there was a span of 12 bases. This CDR3 is 14 amino acids long. The CDR3 DNA is TGTGCCAGTAGAAGGTCAGGGGTTAACTATGGCTACACCTTC. Translation: CASRRSGVNYGYTF.

V usage is TRBV11-2 and J usage is TRBJ2-7, with TRBD1 matching 7 bases. Germline loops: CDR1 SGHAT, CDR2 FQNNGV. The V segment lost 0 bases and the J segment 7 bases; nucleotides outside the gene matches: 9. The CDR3 sequence is 15 residues long. As DNA, the CDR3 is TGTGCCAGCAGCTTAGAAAACAGGGGTTGGTATGAGCAGTACTTC. It encodes CASSLENRGWYEQYF.

This clone was counted once. The rearrangement joins TRBV18 to TRBJ2-7, with 9 positions matching TRBD2. In germline, CDR1 is KGHSH, CDR2 LQKENI. V gave up 2 bases and J gave up 3 bases; unmatched junction bases: 5. The CDR3 covers 15 residues. CDR3 sequence reads: CASSPGLAGDYEQYF. The CDR3 DNA reads as TGTGCCAGCTCACCAGGTTTAGCGGGAGACTACGAGCAGTACTTC.

CDR3: CASSLTNTEAFF. CDR3 DNA sequence: TGTGCCAGCAGCCTGACAAACACTGAAGCTTTCTTT. The V and J genes are TRBV11-2 and TRBJ1-1, with D unresolved. V was cut by 5 bases and J by 2 bases, with 6 bases left in between. The V gene's germline CDR1 is SGHAT and CDR2 FQNNGV. There are 12 residues in the CDR3.

This chain uses TRBV9 with TRBJ1-4, with TRBD1 identical over 8 bases. Trimming removed 2 bases from V and 8 bases from J; junction bases left unmatched: 8. There are 15 residues in the CDR3. CDR1 is SGDLS, CDR2 YYNGEE, per germline. This CDR3 is CASSVGQGLREKLFF. DNA of the CDR3: TGTGCCAGCAGCGTCGGACAGGGCCTGAGAGAAAAACTGTTTTTT.

The chain has TRBV2 and TRBJ2-5; a weak D match, TRBD2 (6 bases). V was clipped by 3 bases and J by 1 base, with 12 bases between them. CDR3 length equals 15 residues. Germline assignment: CDR1 SNHLY and CDR2 FYNNEI. CDR3 region: CASSDRGGTQETQYF. The CDR3 DNA follows: TGTGCCAGCAGTGATAGGGGCGGGACCCAAGAGACCCAGTACTTC.

The V call is TRBV19, the J call TRBJ1-2; possibly TRBD1 for D (5 bases). The CDR3 extends over 16 amino acids. V was clipped by 6 bases and J by 4 bases, with 21 bases between them. The V gene's germline CDR1 is LNHDA and CDR2 SQIVND (reference sequence). Here the CDR3 reads CASSPTVGATPYGYTF. For the CDR3, the DNA is TGTGCCAGTAGCCCCACGGTAGGGGCGACACCCTATGGCTACACCTTC.

The rearrangement joins TRBV4-2 to TRBJ2-7, with D possibly matching TRBD2 (5 bases). CDR1 is LGHNA, CDR2 YNFKEQ, per germline. This CDR3 region has 15 residues. Trimming shortened V by 1 base and J by 6 bases, and 16 bases separated the two germline ends. In DNA form, the CDR3 reads TGTGCCAGCAGCCAAGTGGGTGTAGGCGAGGGCGAGCAGTACTTC. This codes for CASSQVGVGEGEQYF.

This chain joins TRBV10-3 and TRBJ2-6; 10 bases are shared with TRBD1. The length of the CDR3 is 16 residues. Unmatched junction bases numbered 7, after V lost 11 bases and J lost 0 bases. Germline CDR1 and CDR2: ENHRY and SYGVKD. CDR3 in amino acids: CAAGQGGNSGANVLTF. The DNA of the CDR3 is TGTGCCGCCGGACAGGGGGGGAACTCTGGGGCCAACGTCCTGACTTTC.

The chain links TRBV7-8 to TRBJ2-5; maybe TRBD2 (5 bases). CDR1 is SGHVS and CDR2 is FQNEAQ in the germline V gene. The CDR3 consists of 14 residues. Trimming removed 5 bases from V and 4 bases from J, with 14 bases in between. This CDR3 is CASSRLEGRETQYF. CDR3 in DNA: TGTGCCAGCAGCCGCCTCGAGGGCCGAGAGACCCAGTACTTC.

This clone showed up just a few times. The gene calls are TRBV3-1 (or the pseudogene TRBV3-2) and TRBJ2-7, with 7 bases identical to TRBD1. Trimming at V came to 4 bases and at J to 1 base, leaving 7 bases not matched to a gene. CDR1 is LGHDT and CDR2 is YNNKEL in the germline V gene (reference sequence). The CDR3 sequence is 15 residues long. In DNA form, the CDR3 reads TGTGCCAGCAGCCTGAACAGGGGACAGTCCTACGAGCAGTACTTC. This translates into CASSLNRGQSYEQYF.

V gene TRBV5-1 combines with J gene TRBJ2-3, with TRBD2 as a possible D gene (6 bases). V dropped 1 base and J dropped 4 bases, with 13 bases sitting between them. Germline CDR1 is SGHRS and CDR2 is YFSETQ. The CDR3 is 15 amino acids. The CDR3 protein is CASSLFGGGPDTQYF. The CDR3 coding sequence is TGCGCCAGCAGCTTGTTCGGGGGAGGCCCAGATACGCAGTATTTT.

This clone occurred once. V gene TRBV7-9 combines with J gene TRBJ1-2, with 8 bases identical to TRBD1. CDR1 is SEHNR and CDR2 is FQNEAQ in the germline V gene (reference sequence). This CDR3 spans 16 amino acids. The J segment lost 2 bases and the V segment lost 0 bases, leaving 5 bases of the junction unmatched. This CDR3 is CASSLARTGGNYGYTF. As DNA, the CDR3 is TGTGCCAGCAGCTTAGCCAGAACAGGGGGAAACTATGGCTACACCTTC.

This sequence joins TRBV5-6 and TRBJ1-4; the D gene is possibly TRBD1 (5 bases). Trimming cost V 4 bases and J 5 bases, with 15 bases left between them. This CDR3 is built from 15 residues. Germline V gives CDR1 SGHDT, CDR2 YYEEEE. Here the CDR3 DNA reads TGTGCCAGCAGCACTACCGGGACTGAGAATGAAAAACTGTTTTTT. Its translation is CASSTTGTENEKLFF.

V and J are TRBV2 and TRBJ2-7; the match to TRBD1 covers 7 bases. V shed 4 bases, J shed 3 bases, and the junction held 6 bases outside the gene matches. Germline V CDR1 and CDR2: SNHLY, FYNNEI. The CDR3 sequence is 14 residues long. This chain's CDR3 is CASSVETGLYEQYF. The CDR3 nucleotides are TGTGCCAGCAGTGTTGAGACAGGGCTCTACGAGCAGTACTTC.